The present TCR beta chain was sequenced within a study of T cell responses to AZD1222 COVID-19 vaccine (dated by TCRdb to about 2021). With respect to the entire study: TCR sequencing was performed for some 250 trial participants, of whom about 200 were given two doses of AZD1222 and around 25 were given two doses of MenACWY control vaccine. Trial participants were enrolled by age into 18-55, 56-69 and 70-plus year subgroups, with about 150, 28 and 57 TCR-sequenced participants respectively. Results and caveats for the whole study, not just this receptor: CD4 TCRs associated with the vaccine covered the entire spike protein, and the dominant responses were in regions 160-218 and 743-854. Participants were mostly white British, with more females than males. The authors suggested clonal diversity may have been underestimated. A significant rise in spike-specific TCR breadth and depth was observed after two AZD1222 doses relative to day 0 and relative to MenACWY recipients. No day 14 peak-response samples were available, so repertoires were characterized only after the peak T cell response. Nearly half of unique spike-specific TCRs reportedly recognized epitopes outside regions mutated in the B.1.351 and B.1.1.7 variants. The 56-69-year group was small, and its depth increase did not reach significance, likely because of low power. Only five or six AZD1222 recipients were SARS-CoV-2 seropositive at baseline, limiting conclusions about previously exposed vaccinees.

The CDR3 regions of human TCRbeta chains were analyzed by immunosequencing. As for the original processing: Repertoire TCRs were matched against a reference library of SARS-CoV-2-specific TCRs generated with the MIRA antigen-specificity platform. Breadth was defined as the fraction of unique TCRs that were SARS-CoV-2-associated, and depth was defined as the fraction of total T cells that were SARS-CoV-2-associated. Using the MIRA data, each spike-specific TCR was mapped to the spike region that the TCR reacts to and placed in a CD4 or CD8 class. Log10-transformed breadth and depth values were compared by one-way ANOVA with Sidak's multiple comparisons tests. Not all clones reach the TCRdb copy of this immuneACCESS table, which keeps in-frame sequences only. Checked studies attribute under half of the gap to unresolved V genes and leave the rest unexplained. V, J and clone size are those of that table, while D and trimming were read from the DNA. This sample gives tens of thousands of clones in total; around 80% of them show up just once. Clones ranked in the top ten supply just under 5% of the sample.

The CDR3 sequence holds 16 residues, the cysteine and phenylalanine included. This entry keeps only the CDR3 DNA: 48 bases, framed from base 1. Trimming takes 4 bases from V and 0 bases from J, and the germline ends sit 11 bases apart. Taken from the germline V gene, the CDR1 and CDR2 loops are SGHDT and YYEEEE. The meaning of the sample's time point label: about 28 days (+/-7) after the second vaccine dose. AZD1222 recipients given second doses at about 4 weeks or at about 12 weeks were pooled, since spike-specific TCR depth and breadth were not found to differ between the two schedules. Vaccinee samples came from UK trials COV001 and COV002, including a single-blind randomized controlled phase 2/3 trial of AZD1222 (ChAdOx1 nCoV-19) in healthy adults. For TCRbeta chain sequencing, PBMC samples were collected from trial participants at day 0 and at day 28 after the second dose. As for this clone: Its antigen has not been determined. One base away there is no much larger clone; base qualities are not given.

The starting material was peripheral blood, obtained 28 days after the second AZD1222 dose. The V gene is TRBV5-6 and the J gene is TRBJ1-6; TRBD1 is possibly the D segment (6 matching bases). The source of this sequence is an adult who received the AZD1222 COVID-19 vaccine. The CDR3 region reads CASSLGASSYNSPLHF. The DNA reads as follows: TGTGCCAGCAGCCTGGGGGCGAGCTCCTATAATTCACCCCTCCACTTT.